This T cell receptor (beta chain) was recorded in a study of blood T cell repertoires in COVID-19. Study at large: COVID-19 samples collected from the United States, Italy and Spain covered acute and convalescent phases. In each case, the material was cDNA or gDNA derived from T cells, B-cell-depleted T cells, or PBMCs.

The V gene's germline CDR1 is LNHDA and CDR2 SQIVND (reference sequence). The CDR3 contains 15 residues. With 10 bases removed from V and 3 bases from J, the gap between germline ends came to 19 bases. Per the original data handling: Reference gene primers were amplified, and this amplification served to estimate nucleated cell counts. TCRdb's table, derived via immunoSEQ multiplex PCR, lists solely in-frame clones and lacks some. Clone size and V and J calls were adopted from that table, with D and trimming inferred from the DNA. The data contain 55,000 to 70,000 clones, about 87% of them singletons.

The chain has TRBV19 and TRBJ1-3; perhaps TRBD1 as D (5 bases). The sequence was collected from a man aged 55 to 69 with acute or convalescent COVID-19. What was sequenced was peripheral blood. Here the CDR3 DNA reads TGTGCCACCGGGCGGGGAGGGGCCGGTGGAAACACCATATATTTT. This gives the protein CATGRGGAGGNTIYF. The entire variable domain, with the rest obtained from reference TRBV19 and TRBJ1-3, is as follows: DGGITQSPKYLFRKEGQNVTLSCEQNLNHDAMYWYRQDPGQGLRLIYYSQIVNDFQKGDIAEGYSVSREKKESFPLTVTSAQKNPTAFYLCATGRGGAGGNTIYFGEGSWLTVV.